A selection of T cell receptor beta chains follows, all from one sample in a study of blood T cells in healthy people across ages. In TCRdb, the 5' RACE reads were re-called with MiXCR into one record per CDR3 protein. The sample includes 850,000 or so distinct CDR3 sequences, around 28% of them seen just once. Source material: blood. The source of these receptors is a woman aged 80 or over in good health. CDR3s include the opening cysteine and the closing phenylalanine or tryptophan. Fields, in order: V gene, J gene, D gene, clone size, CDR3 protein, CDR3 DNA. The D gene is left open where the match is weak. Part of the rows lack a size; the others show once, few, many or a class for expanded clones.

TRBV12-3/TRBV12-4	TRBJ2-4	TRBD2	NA	CASSVSAGENIQYF	TGTGCCAGCAGCGTTTCAGCGGGGGAAAACATTCAGTACTTC
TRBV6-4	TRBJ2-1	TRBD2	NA	CASSGTSGAYNKQFF	TGTGCCAGCAGCGGTACTAGCGGGGCCTACAATAAGCAGTTCTTC
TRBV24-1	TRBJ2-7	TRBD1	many	CAAGTGTYEQYF	TGTGCCGCCGGGACAGGGACCTACGAGCAGTACTTC
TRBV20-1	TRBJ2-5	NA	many	CSARGLVQETQYF	TGCAGTGCTAGAGGGCTCGTCCAAGAGACCCAGTACTTC
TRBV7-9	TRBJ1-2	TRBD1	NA	CASSSSGQGAFGYTF	TGTGCCAGCAGCTCCTCGGGACAGGGGGCTTTTGGCTACACCTTC
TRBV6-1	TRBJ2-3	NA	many	CASSGRDSRTDTQYF	TGTGCCAGCAGTGGGAGGGACTCACGCACAGATACGCAGTATTTT
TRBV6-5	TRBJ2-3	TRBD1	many	CASQGAGGTDTQYF	TGTGCCAGCCAGGGGGCAGGGGGCACAGATACGCAGTATTTT
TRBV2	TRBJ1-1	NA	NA	CASSPLIEAFF	TGTGCCAGCAGCCCCCTGATTGAAGCTTTCTTT
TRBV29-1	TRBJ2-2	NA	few	CSASVTGINTGELFF	TGCAGCGCCTCCGTGACAGGAATTAACACCGGGGAGCTGTTTTTT
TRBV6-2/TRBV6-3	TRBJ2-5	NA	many	CASSYSGRGETQYF	TGTGCCAGCAGTTACTCCGGCAGGGGAGAGACCCAGTACTTC
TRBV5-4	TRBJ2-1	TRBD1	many	CASTAGGTFSYNEQFF	TGTGCCAGCACGGCAGGGGGAACCTTCTCCTACAATGAGCAGTTCTTC
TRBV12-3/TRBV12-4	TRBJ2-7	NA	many	CASSSGTRAYEQYF	TGTGCCAGCAGTTCCGGGACAAGGGCCTACGAGCAGTACTTC
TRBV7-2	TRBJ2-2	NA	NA	CASSLMVHSTGELFF	TGTGCCAGCAGCTTAATGGTCCATAGCACCGGGGAGCTGTTTTTT
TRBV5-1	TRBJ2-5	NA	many	CASSLDAGREETQYF	TGCGCCAGCAGCTTGGACGCCGGCAGGGAAGAGACCCAGTACTTC
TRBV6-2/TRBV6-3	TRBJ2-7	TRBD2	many	CASSYSPRGVPWEQYF	TGTGCCAGCAGTTACTCGCCTCGGGGGGTCCCTTGGGAGCAGTACTTC
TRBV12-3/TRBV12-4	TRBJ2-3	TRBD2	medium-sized	CASSLGGGGGTDTQYF	TGTGCCAGCAGCCTTGGTGGCGGGGGGGGAACAGATACGCAGTATTTT
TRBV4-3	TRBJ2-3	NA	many	CASSQDLGSPRDTQYF	TGCGCCAGCAGCCAAGATCTGGGTAGCCCTAGAGATACGCAGTATTTT
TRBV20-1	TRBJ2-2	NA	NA	CSAPKPPDTGELFF	TGCAGTGCTCCAAAGCCCCCAGACACCGGGGAGCTGTTTTTT
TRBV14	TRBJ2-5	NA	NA	CASSQTGETQCF	TGTGCCAGCAGCCAGACGGGGGAGACCCAGTGCTTC
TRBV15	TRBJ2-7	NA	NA	CATSRDKWNPNEQYF	TGTGCCACCAGCAGAGATAAGTGGAACCCTAACGAGCAGTACTTC
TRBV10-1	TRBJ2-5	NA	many	CASSPRWETQYF	TGCGCCAGCAGTCCACGGTGGGAGACCCAGTACTTC
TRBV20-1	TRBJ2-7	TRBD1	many	CSARGNRGAYEQYF	TGCAGTGCTAGAGGAAACAGGGGAGCCTACGAGCAGTACTTC
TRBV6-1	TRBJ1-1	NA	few	CASSDEPGWGTEAFF	TGTGCCAGCAGTGACGAACCGGGGTGGGGCACTGAAGCTTTCTTT
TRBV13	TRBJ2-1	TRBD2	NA	CASSRTSGTPRYNEQFF	TGTGCTAGCAGTCGGACTAGCGGGACCCCAAGATACAATGAGCAGTTCTTC
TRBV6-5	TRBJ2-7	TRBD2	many	CASRRETSRFYEQYF	TGTGCCAGCAGACGAGAGACTAGCCGCTTTTACGAGCAGTACTTC
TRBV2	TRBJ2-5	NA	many	CASSEPVVETQYF	TGTGCCAGCAGTGAACCAGTGGTTGAGACCCAGTACTTC
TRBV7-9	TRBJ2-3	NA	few	CAGSFGTTDTQYF	TGTGCCGGCAGCTTTGGGACCACAGATACGCAGTATTTT
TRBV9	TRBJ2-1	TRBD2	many	CASSVQTSGSNEQFF	TGTGCCAGCAGCGTACAGACTAGCGGGAGCAATGAGCAGTTCTTC
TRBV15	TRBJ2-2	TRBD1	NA	CATGTGTGNVNTGELFF	TGTGCCACCGGTACCGGGACAGGGAATGTTAACACCGGGGAGCTGTTTTTT
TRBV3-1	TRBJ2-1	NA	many	CASSQDRLGWLYNEQFF	TGTGCCAGCAGCCAAGATAGATTGGGCTGGCTCTACAATGAGCAGTTCTTC
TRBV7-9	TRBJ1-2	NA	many	CASRKGDKNFNYGYTF	TGTGCCAGCAGGAAGGGTGACAAGAACTTTAACTATGGCTACACCTTC
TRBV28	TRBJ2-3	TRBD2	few	CASRNGGAGGNTQYF	TGTGCCAGCAGGAACGGCGGGGCCGGGGGGAATACGCAGTATTTT
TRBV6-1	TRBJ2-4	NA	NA	CASMRADAKNIQYF	TGTGCCAGCATGCGGGCTGATGCCAAAAACATTCAGTACTTC
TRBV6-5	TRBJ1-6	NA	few	CASSSPGRASYSPLHF	TGTGCCAGCAGTTCCCCAGGGAGAGCTTCGTATTCACCCCTCCACTTT
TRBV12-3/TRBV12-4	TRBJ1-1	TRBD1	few	CASTLDRGHSRAFF	TGTGCCAGCACCCTGGACAGGGGGCATTCTAGAGCTTTCTTT
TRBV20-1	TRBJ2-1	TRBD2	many	CSATGDSGGDHSYNEQFF	TGCAGTGCTACCGGGGATAGCGGGGGCGACCACTCCTACAATGAGCAGTTCTTC
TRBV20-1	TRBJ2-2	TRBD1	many	CSARDPGQGIGYGTGELFF	TGCAGTGCTAGAGATCCGGGACAGGGGATTGGGTATGGCACCGGGGAGCTGTTTTTT
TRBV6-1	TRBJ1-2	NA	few	CASSEVRISLANYGYTF	TGTGCCAGCAGTGAAGTTAGGATTTCCTTAGCTAACTATGGCTACACCTTC
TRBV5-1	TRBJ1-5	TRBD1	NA	CASSPGTGEQPQHF	TGCGCCAGCAGCCCCGGGACAGGGGAACAGCCCCAGCATTTT
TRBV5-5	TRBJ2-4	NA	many	CASSKDSGRAKNIQYF	TGTGCCAGCAGCAAGGACAGTGGGAGAGCCAAAAACATTCAGTACTTC
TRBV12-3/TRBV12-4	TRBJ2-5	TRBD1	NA	CASSQRQGWQETQYF	TGTGCCAGCAGTCAAAGACAGGGTTGGCAAGAGACCCAGTACTTC
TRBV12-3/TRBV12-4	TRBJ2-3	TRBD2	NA	CASSPRTSGGNSADTQYF	TGTGCCAGCAGTCCCAGGACTAGCGGGGGGAACTCGGCAGATACGCAGTATTTT
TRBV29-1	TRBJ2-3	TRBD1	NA	CSVEGRGQPDTQYF	TGCAGCGTTGAAGGTAGGGGACAGCCGGATACGCAGTATTTT
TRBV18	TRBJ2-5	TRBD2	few	CASSPLGTSGGQETQYF	TGTGCCAGCTCACCGCTTGGGACTAGCGGGGGGCAAGAGACCCAGTACTTC
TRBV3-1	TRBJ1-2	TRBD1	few	CASSHLDRTSYGYTF	TGTGCCAGCAGCCACTTGGACAGGACGAGCTATGGCTACACCTTC
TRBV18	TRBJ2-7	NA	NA	CANSPHRDLAEQYF	TGTGCCAACTCACCTCACAGGGATCTTGCCGAGCAGTACTTC
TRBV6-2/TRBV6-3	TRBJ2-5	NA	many	CASRGGGSQETQYF	TGTGCCAGCAGGGGGGGTGGAAGTCAAGAGACCCAGTACTTC
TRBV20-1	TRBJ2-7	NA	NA	CSASGRMDYEQYF	TGCAGTGCTAGCGGGAGAATGGACTACGAGCAGTACTTC
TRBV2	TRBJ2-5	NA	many	CASSEGPLASETQYF	TGTGCCAGCAGTGAAGGTCCCCTAGCTTCAGAGACCCAGTACTTC
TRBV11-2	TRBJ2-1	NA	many	CASSLDPSSEIEQFF	TGTGCCAGCAGCTTAGATCCCAGTTCGGAGATTGAGCAGTTCTTC
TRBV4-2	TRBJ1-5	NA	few	CASSQLQGSNQPQHF	TGTGCCAGCAGCCAACTACAGGGAAGCAATCAGCCCCAGCATTTT
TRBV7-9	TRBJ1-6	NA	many	CASSPQGNNSPLHF	TGTGCCAGCAGCCCCCAGGGTAATAATTCACCCCTCCACTTT